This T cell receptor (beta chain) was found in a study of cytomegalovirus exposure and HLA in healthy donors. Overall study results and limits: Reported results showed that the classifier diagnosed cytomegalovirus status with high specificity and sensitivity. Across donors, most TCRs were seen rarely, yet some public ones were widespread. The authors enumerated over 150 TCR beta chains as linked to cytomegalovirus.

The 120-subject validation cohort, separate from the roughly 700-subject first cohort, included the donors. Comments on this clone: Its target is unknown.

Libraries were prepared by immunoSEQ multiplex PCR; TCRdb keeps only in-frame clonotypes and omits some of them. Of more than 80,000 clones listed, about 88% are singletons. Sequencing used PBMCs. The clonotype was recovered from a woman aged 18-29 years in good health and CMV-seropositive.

The CDR3 here is CASSPRLRGGLMLAKNIQYF. The DNA of the CDR3 is TGTGCCAGCAGTCCCCGGTTGCGGGGGGGCCTGATGTTGGCCAAAAACATTCAGTACTTC. The rearrangement joins TRBV27 to TRBJ2-4; TRBD2 matches at 9 bases. This CDR3 has 20 amino acids. V lost 5 bases, J lost 1 base, and 18 bases stayed unmatched. Germline V lookup: CDR1 MNHEY, CDR2 SMNVEV (reference sequence).